The 25 T cell receptor beta chains given below trace back to one sample, sequenced in a study of cytomegalovirus exposure and HLA in healthy donors. The PCR made use of 60 Vbeta and 13 Jbeta primers. Measured with immunoSEQ multiplex PCR; TCRdb has only the in-frame clones, and not every one. Altogether 120,000 or so clones are present, roughly 78% being singletons, with the ten largest covering 2% to 3%. Sequencing was carried out using PBMCs. The source of these receptors is a man aged 25 to 45 in good health and CMV-seronegative.

The chain couples TRBV4-3 to TRBJ1-4; unclear D gene. Looked up from germline, CDR1 is LGHNA and CDR2 is YSLEER. The CDR3 has 14 amino acids. Deletions cut 5 bases from V and 7 bases from J, with 14 bases between. The CDR3 protein is CASSLSSGGEKLFF. In DNA form, the CDR3 reads TGCGCCAGCAGCTTGTCGAGTGGAGGTGAAAAACTGTTTTTT.

This clone was observed a single time. The chain links TRBV30 to TRBJ1-1; tentatively, D is TRBD1 (6 bases). This CDR3 has 14 amino acids. Trimming pared 5 bases from V and 6 bases from J, leaving 19 bases between. CDR1 and CDR2 (germline): GTSNPN, SVGIG (reference sequence). The CDR3 protein is CAWATGQGFPEAFF. In nucleotides, the CDR3 is TGTGCCTGGGCCACGGGACAAGGGTTCCCTGAAGCTTTCTTT.

The rearrangement links TRBV7-9 to TRBJ2-5; D possibly corresponds to TRBD1 (5 bases). There are 14 residues in the CDR3. V shed 1 base and J shed 1 base, with 7 bases lying between them. Germline V lookup: CDR1 SEHNR, CDR2 FQNEAQ (reference sequence). The CDR3 protein is CASSLEQVQETQYF. CDR3 nucleotides: TGTGCCAGCAGCTTAGAACAGGTCCAAGAGACCCAGTACTTC.

This clone appeared once. This chain connects TRBV29-1 to TRBJ2-5; 7 bases fit TRBD2. CDR1 is SQVTM and CDR2 is ANQGSEA in the germline V gene. The CDR3 extends over 14 amino acids. V was clipped by 2 bases and J by 5 bases; unmatched bases: 8. CDR3 residues: CSVEWAGEPETQYF. The CDR3 nucleotides read TGCAGCGTTGAATGGGCGGGAGAACCGGAGACCCAGTACTTC.

The J gene is TRBJ1-4, the V gene TRBV7-9; TRBD1 might be the D (5 bases). The CDR3 runs to 15 residues. The germline gives CDR1 SEHNR, CDR2 FQNEAQ (reference sequence). Trimming left V 0 bases short and J 8 bases short, with 13 bases between. The CDR3 region has the DNA TGTGCCAGCAGCTTAGCCCCAGGGATTGACGAAAAACTGTTTTTT. Protein product: CASSLAPGIDEKLFF.

This chain joins TRBV9 and TRBJ2-5; 7 bases fit TRBD2. V dropped 4 bases and J dropped 4; count of bases not matched to a gene: 10. CDR1 and CDR2 (germline): SGDLS, YYNGEE. This CDR3 is built from 15 residues. CDR3 protein: CASSSTSVPSETQYF. The CDR3 DNA sequence: TGTGCCAGCAGCTCAACTAGCGTTCCCTCAGAGACCCAGTACTTC.

The chain couples TRBV15 to TRBJ1-5, with TRBD1 matching 8 bases. The CDR3 extends over 17 amino acids. The V gene end was trimmed by 1 base and the J gene end by 9 bases; junction bases not matched to a gene: 14. Looked up from germline, CDR1 is LNHNV and CDR2 is YYDKDF (reference sequence). CDR3 DNA sequence: TGTGCCACCAGCAGAGGATCAACCGGGACAGGCATCTGGCCCCAGCATTTT. Its protein product is CATSRGSTGTGIWPQHF.

The chain carries TRBV4-3 and TRBJ2-7, with 11 bases identical to TRBD2. J lost 5 bases, V lost 1 base, and 7 bases had no gene match. CDR1 is LGHNA and CDR2 is YSLEER in the germline V gene. This CDR3 spans 16 amino acids. CDR3 in amino acids: CASSQGTSGRIDEQYF. As DNA, the CDR3 is TGCGCCAGCAGCCAAGGTACTAGCGGGAGAATCGACGAGCAGTACTTC.

The rearrangement joins TRBV5-1 to TRBJ2-3; possible D gene TRBD1, 5 bases. CDR1 is SGHRS and CDR2 is YFSETQ in the germline V gene. The V gene lost 3 bases and the J gene lost 4 bases, with 12 bases spanning the gap. The CDR3 spans 14 residues. CDR3 region: CASSSQGSPDTQYF. The CDR3 bases are TGCGCCAGCAGCTCTCAGGGTTCCCCAGATACGCAGTATTTT.

This rearrangement joins TRBV5-1 to TRBJ2-2; perhaps TRBD2 as D (6 bases). The CDR3 has 18 amino acids. Germline V gene data show CDR1 as SGHRS and CDR2 as YFSETQ. V lost 1 base to trimming and J lost 3 bases, with 19 bases between them. The CDR3 bases are TGCGCCAGCAGCTTGCCCCAAACCTCTAGCGTGTACACCGGGGAGCTGTTTTTT. It is translated as CASSLPQTSSVYTGELFF.

The V and J genes are TRBV30 and TRBJ1-4; 9 nucleotides line up with TRBD1. The CDR3 has 13 amino acids. CDR1 is GTSNPN, CDR2 SVGIG, per germline (reference sequence). J lost 10 bases, V lost 5 bases, and 8 bases had no gene match. The CDR3 coding sequence is TGTGCCTGGTCCCGGGACAGGGCTGTAAAACTGTTTTTT. Translation: CAWSRDRAVKLFF.

The chain links TRBV6-1 to TRBJ2-2; no clear D gene. Trimming took 9 bases from V and 1 from J, leaving 9 bases between them. This CDR3 contains 13 residues. Looked up from germline, CDR1 is MNHNS and CDR2 is SASEGT. CDR3 loop: CASLLVNTGELFF. In nucleotides, the CDR3 is TGTGCCAGTCTTCTAGTGAACACCGGGGAGCTGTTTTTT.

This sequence joins TRBV9 and TRBJ2-1, with 9 bases matching TRBD2. J was trimmed by 6 bases and V by 3 bases; bases with no gene match: 1. The germline V gene encodes CDR1 SGDLS and CDR2 YYNGEE. The CDR3 loop spans 13 amino acids. Written as DNA, the CDR3 is TGTGCCAGCAGCGCGGGACTAGCCAATGAGCAGTTCTTC. Its protein is CASSAGLANEQFF.

The genes are TRBV9 and TRBJ1-1; 8 positions agree with TRBD1. The ends lost 4 bases at V and 7 bases at J; junction bases unmatched: 9. CDR1 and CDR2 from the germline V gene are SGDLS and YYNGEE. This CDR3 region has 14 residues. This chain's CDR3 is CASSPHGTGHEAFF. CDR3 bases: TGTGCCAGCAGCCCACACGGGACAGGTCATGAAGCTTTCTTT.

The J gene is TRBJ2-1, the V gene TRBV5-6; 7 nucleotides align to TRBD2. Trimming removed 5 bases from V and 0 bases from J; junction bases left unmatched: 5. Germline CDR1 is SGHDT and CDR2 is YYEEEE. CDR3 length equals 15 residues. This CDR3 is CASRPGTNSYNEQFF. In nucleotides, the CDR3 is TGTGCCAGCAGGCCCGGGACTAACTCCTACAATGAGCAGTTCTTC.

The rearrangement joins TRBV11-2 to TRBJ1-2, with 7 positions matching TRBD1. V shed 0 bases and J 2 bases; nucleotides not matched to a gene: 6. Per the germline V gene, CDR1 is SGHAT and CDR2 is FQNNGV. The CDR3 has 16 residues. The CDR3 DNA follows: TGTGCCAGCAGCTTAGATGGGGGGACAGTGAACTATGGCTACACCTTC. Protein sequence: CASSLDGGTVNYGYTF.

This clone showed up just once. Its ends do not fully match the called genes, so a read error is possible. The rearrangement links TRBV6-5 to TRBJ1-2; TRBD1 matches 9 bases. Germline V gene data show CDR1 as MNHEY and CDR2 as SVGAGI. This CDR3 is built from 15 residues. The CDR3 DNA reads as TGTGCCAGCAGACTCCGGGACAGGGCGGTCTATGGCTACCCCTTC. Its translation is CASRLRDRAVYGYPF.

V gene TRBV30 combines with J gene TRBJ2-5, with TRBD2 as a possible D gene (5 bases). The germline V gene encodes CDR1 GTSNPN and CDR2 SVGIG (reference sequence). V was clipped by 5 bases and J by 1 base, with 17 bases between them. The CDR3 is 15 amino acids. The CDR3 DNA follows: TGTGCCTGGGATGGCGGGTTTGGACGCCAAGAGACCCAGTACTTC. It codes for CAWDGGFGRQETQYF.

The chain couples TRBV15 to TRBJ2-7; 9 positions match TRBD1. This CDR3 is 15 amino acids long. The trim removed 5 bases at V and 2 bases at J, leaving 7 bases unmatched. The germline CDR1 and CDR2 sequences are LNHNV and YYDKDF (reference sequence). As DNA, the CDR3 is TGTGCCACCAGCGGTGGACAGGGGCTCACCTACGAGCAGTACTTC. Encoded protein: CATSGGQGLTYEQYF.

This clone was recorded a few times. This chain joins TRBV14 and TRBJ1-1, with 7 bases fitting TRBD1. Per the germline V gene, CDR1 is SGHDN and CDR2 is FVKESK. CDR3 length: 13 residues. The V gene end was trimmed by 2 bases and the J gene end by 9 bases; junction bases not matched to a gene: 6. CDR3 in amino acids: CASSQSPGGKAFF. CDR3 nucleotide sequence: TGTGCCAGCAGCCAATCCCCAGGGGGGAAAGCTTTCTTT.

The rearrangement links TRBV7-2 to TRBJ2-2; 14 nucleotides align to TRBD2. The germline gives CDR1 SGHTA, CDR2 FQGNSA. The trim removed 5 bases at V and 4 bases at J, leaving 9 bases unmatched. This CDR3 has 18 residues. CDR3 in amino acids: CASSPGGGTSGSTGELFF. The CDR3 nucleotides are TGTGCCAGCAGCCCTGGTGGAGGGACTAGCGGGAGCACCGGGGAGCTGTTTTTT.

The chain uses TRBV10-3 and TRBJ2-3, with a possible D match to TRBD2 (6 bases). Germline CDR1 is ENHRY and CDR2 is SYGVKD. There are 15 residues in the CDR3. Trimming left V 2 bases short and J 2 bases short, with 11 bases between. DNA of the CDR3: TGTGCCATCAGTGAGAGTAGCGGCAACACAGATACGCAGTATTTT. It translates to CAISESSGNTDTQYF.

V usage is TRBV13 and J usage is TRBJ1-1; D remains ambiguous. This CDR3 has 14 residues. CDR1 and CDR2 (germline): PRHDT, FYEKMQ (reference sequence). Deletions cut 4 bases from V and 9 bases from J, with 18 bases between. The CDR3 nucleotides are TGTGCCAGCAGCTCACCTTACAAGGAGATTAAAGCTTTCTTT. Its translation: CASSSPYKEIKAFF. The full variable domain, rest sourced from reference TRBV13 and TRBJ1-1, is AAGVIQSPRHLIKEKRETATLKCYPIPRHDTVYWYQQGPGQDPQFLISFYEKMQSDKGSIPDRFSAQQFSDYHSELNMSSLELGDSALYFCASSSPYKEIKAFFGQGTRLTVV.

The CDR3 bases are TGTGCCAGCGGATCTACTATTATCGGAAACACCATATATTTT. This encodes CASGSTIIGNTIYF. The V call is TRBV2, the J call TRBJ1-3; D uncertain. V dropped 8 bases and J dropped 4 bases, with 15 bases sitting between them. CDR1 and CDR2 (germline): SNHLY, FYNNEI. CDR3 size: 14 residues. Full variable domain (rest looked up from reference TRBV2 and TRBJ1-3): EPEVTQTPSHQVTQMGQEVILRCVPISNHLYFYWYRQILGQKVEFLVSFYNNEISEKSEIFDDQFSVERPDGSNFTLKIRSTKLEDSAMYFCASGSTIIGNTIYFGEGSWLTVV.

This chain joins TRBV30 and TRBJ1-2, with D possibly being TRBD1 (6 bases). CDR3 length equals 14 residues. Trimming left V 1 base short and J 5 bases short, with 14 bases between. From germline, CDR1 is GTSNPN and CDR2 SVGIG (reference sequence). As DNA, the CDR3 is TGTGCCTGGAGTGCGTCGGGCAGGGGTTATGGCTACACCTTC. This encodes CAWSASGRGYGYTF. The whole variable domain, filled in from reference TRBV30 and TRBJ1-2, reads SQTIHQWPATLVQPVGSPLSLECTVEGTSNPNLYWYRQAAGRGLQLLFYSVGIGQISSEVPQNLSASRPQDRQFILSSKKLLLSDSGFYLCAWSASGRGYGYTFGSGTRLTVV.